This T cell receptor beta chain was profiled in a study of beta chain features in type 1 diabetes (dated by TCRdb to between 2017 and 2018). About the study as a whole: No differences in mean age, gender distribution, total cell number or subset yield were found between patients and healthy donors. Whereas all 28 donors provided naive and central memory subsets, regulatory and stem cell-like memory subsets were isolated from just 8 patients and roughly eight healthy donors. A total of 85 million to 110 million sorted cells were examined across all samples, and RNA yield correlated strongly with the number of cells per subset. In the study, recently diagnosed type 1 diabetes patients and matched healthy donors were compared on the TCRB repertoires of their sorted circulating CD4+ T cell subsets. Overall study results and their limits: In all four CD4+ subsets, TCRB CDR3 length was moderately but significantly shorter in type 1 diabetes patients. Fewer insertions and more nucleotide deletions at VDJ recombination sites were observed in patients with type 1 diabetes, implying thymic rearrangement abnormalities. Naive, central memory and regulatory TCRB repertoires appeared to be more alike among patients than among healthy donors. PCR may preferentially amplify shorter templates, but because patient and control samples were amplified and corrected together, any resulting skew would affect both groups equally. Because cDNA was sequenced instead of genomic DNA, highly expressing activated cells could be over-represented, though the groups showed no difference in activation or CD3 levels. Because small numbers of individuals were included in the HLA sub-analyses, any influence of HLA type on TCRB rearrangement was left unresolved.

A remark on this clone: Its antigen specificity is not known. Base qualities were left out, and no much larger clone turns up one base away.

The CDR3 goes from the cysteine to the phenylalanine over 13 residues. The retained sequence is limited to the CDR3, 39 bases, with the frame set at the first base. The CDR1 and CDR2 encoded by the germline V gene (reference sequence) are SGHNT and YYREEE. Trimming at the junction amounts to 4 bases on V and 7 bases on J, and the germline ends lie 9 bases apart. The High Capacity cDNA Reverse Transcription Kit was used to reverse transcribe all of the isolated RNA, meaning that expressed TCRB transcripts were what got sequenced. Deep immunoSEQ sequencing was performed on naive, central memory and regulatory T cell samples, with an average of approximately 4 million total reads per sample. Sorted cells were lysed in RLT buffer, and RNA was extracted using DNase-treated RNeasy Micro or Mini kits according to cell number. To prevent cross-contamination, every cell subset was processed on its own, while patient and healthy donor samples were processed together. Using the immunoSEQ multiplex PCR, TCRB sequences were amplified from cDNA into 87-bp fragments spanning the CDR3 region. Sequencing of the amplicons was done on the Illumina HiSeq platform. In the original analysis: PCR bias was computationally corrected using synthetic template baselines, reads within Hamming distance 2 were collapsed, and singletons that could not be merged were discarded. By aligning reads against IMGT, V, D and J genes, CDR3 length, and insertions or deletions at six rearrangement sites were assigned. Within each subset, clonotype counts were normalized to sorted cell number, after which true diversity and Gini coefficients were computed with the tcR R package. Repertoire sharing was quantified using the overlap coefficient calculated on TCRB nucleotide sequences. This immuneACCESS table, as held by TCRdb, lists in-frame sequences with V and J called but not all clones. Of the missing ones, under half trace to an unresolved V gene in checked studies; the others have no known cause. That table gives V, J and clone size, and the DNA gave D and trimming. The sample table shows around 320,000 clones, and around 13% are seen once. The top ten clonotypes cover 5.5% to 7.5% of the sample.

A single peripheral blood draw of about 120 mL on average was collected from each donor into heparinised tubes. Naive, central memory, regulatory and stem cell-like memory CD4+ T cells were sorted on a BD FACSAria II using a panel including CD45RO, CCR7, CD25, CD127, CD95 and CD27. A purity above 98% was achieved for all sorted populations. Right away, PBMCs were isolated by Lymphoprep density gradient centrifugation and were stained directly, with no culture step. To minimize batch effects, samples were stained and sorted in pairs, one healthy donor with one patient per experiment. The chain uses TRBV5-4 and TRBJ1-6, and the D gene may be TRBD1, 5 bases matching. This receptor was identified in a man between 25 and 39 years old in good health. Sequencing input: central memory CD4+ T cells from blood. The nucleotide sequence reads as follows: TGTGCCAGCAGCCCGGGACGAAATTCACCCCTCCACTTT. The encoded protein is CASSPGRNSPLHF. Extended through the reference TRBV5-4 and TRBJ1-6 proteins, this CDR3 yields the full variable domain: ETGVTQSPTHLIKTRGQQVTLRCSSQSGHNTVSWYQQALGQGPQFIFQYYREEENGRGNFPPRFSGLQFPNYSSELNVNALELDDSALYLCASSPGRNSPLHFGNGTRLTVT.